The following is a TCR beta chain sequence with its context. This clone was recorded only once. This clone's antigen is unknown. It has no much larger one-base neighbor in the sample; base qualities were not kept. Another Seattle source contributed samples from volunteer blood donors who had recovered from COVID-19. Each collaborating institution followed its own protocols to collect whole blood in K2EDTA tubes. Collaborator samples were shipped for TCRbeta analysis as frozen whole blood, isolated PBMCs, or DNA extracted from either sample type. The sample comes from a study of blood T cell repertoires in COVID-19 (dated by TCRdb to the early 2020s). For the wider study: The collaborator samples originated in the United States, Italy and Spain and spanned the acute and convalescent phases of COVID-19. The prospective study material was composed of cDNA or gDNA derived from T cells, B-cell-depleted T cells, or PBMCs. Subjects who had been exposed to COVID-19, were actively infected with it, or had recovered from it provided the deeply sampled blood TCRbeta repertoires that made up the dataset. The repertoires were released in a freely available public database meant as a resource for research on the immune response to SARS-CoV-2. The samples were drawn from two sources: the first 160 participants of the ongoing ImmuneRACE study, and over 1,000 subjects contributed by 6 global collaborators. Sample metadata almost always included a de-identified subject ID, COVID-19 status, age in years and sex. HLA class I and class II types, where available, came from metadata supplied by the sample provider rather than from assay-based typing. The paper as a whole reports these results and caveats: Clinical and demographic metadata were provided uncurated, with the amount varying by source and participant.

The CDR3 measures 15 amino acids from cysteine to phenylalanine. Left in the record is the CDR3 DNA by itself, 45 bases read in frame from the first base. Clipping removes 2 bases from V and 5 bases from J, with 8 as the unmatched junction base count. As encoded in the germline V gene (reference sequence), CDR1 is GTSNPN while CDR2 is SVGIG. TCRbeta CDR3 regions were amplified from genomic DNA using the immunoSEQ Assay, a bias-controlled multiplex PCR. From the authors' description of their analysis: The number of nucleated cells in each sample was estimated from the amplification of reference gene primers within the assay. To quantify the absolute abundance of each unique TCRbeta CDR3 rearrangement, sequence reads were collapsed and filtered. For each sample, productive Simpson clonality was calculated as the square root of Simpson's diversity index across productive rearrangements. TCRdb holds this immuneACCESS table with in-frame rearrangements only. Some clones are missing; in checked studies, unresolved V genes explain under half, and the rest has no known cause. V, J and clone size derive from that table, while D and trimming were established from the DNA sequence. The sample yields nearly 350,000 clones; around nine tenths were counted once. The ten largest clones add up to roughly 3% of the sample.

Sequencing used peripheral blood. This TCR was sampled from a woman in her late teens or twenties who had recovered from COVID-19. The V and J genes are TRBV30 and TRBJ1-2; 10 bases in the middle match TRBD1. The nucleotides read TGTGCCTGGAGTCTAAGACAGGGGGCTAGGTATGGCTACACCTTC. It codes for CAWSLRQGARYGYTF. With all but the CDR3 taken from the reference TRBV30 and TRBJ1-2 genes, the full variable domain is: SQTIHQWPATLVQPVGSPLSLECTVEGTSNPNLYWYRQAAGRGLQLLFYSVGIGQISSEVPQNLSASRPQDRQFILSSKKLLLSDSGFYLCAWSLRQGARYGYTFGSGTRLTVV.